The 8 T cell receptor beta chains below come from one sample, sequenced in a study of blood T cells in healthy people across ages. For the second PCR, which ran for about 6 to 11 cycles, a sample-barcoded 5' primer and a J-beta primer mix were used. In TCRdb, the 5' RACE reads were re-called with MiXCR into one record per CDR3 protein. Counted here are some 1.4 million distinct CDR3 sequences, about 43% occurring once; the ten biggest clones make up approximately 7.9%. The sample consisted of blood. All receptors come from a woman aged 18-29 years in good health.

The chain joins TRBV5-6 to TRBJ2-1; unclear D gene. The J call is in doubt because the DNA end fits TRBJ2-7 better. From germline, CDR1 is SGHDT and CDR2 YYEEEE. The CDR3 consists of 15 residues. The CDR3 loop reads CASSNRPESYNEQYF. As DNA, the CDR3 is TGTGCCAGCAGCAACCGACCGGAGTCCTACAATGAGCAGTACTTC.

This clonotype was counted only a few times. This chain uses TRBV18 with TRBJ2-7; D is unresolved. Germline CDR1 reads KGHSH; CDR2 reads LQKENI. The CDR3 runs to 14 residues. The germline V and J ends were trimmed by 1 base and 0 bases, with 7 bases remaining between them. As DNA, the CDR3 is TGTGCCAGCTCACCACTGGACGGCTCCTACGAGCAGTACTTC. Its translation: CASSPLDGSYEQYF.

The V call is TRBV11-2, the J call TRBJ2-1, with 8 nucleotides matching TRBD2. The CDR3 contains 14 residues. V dropped 5 bases and J dropped 7; count of bases not matched to a gene: 7. The germline V gene has CDR1 SGHAT and CDR2 FQNNGV. The CDR3 spells CASSLRGGQNEQFF. The CDR3, as DNA: TGTGCCAGCAGCCTCCGGGGGGGCCAGAATGAGCAGTTCTTC.

About this clonotype itself: The CDR3 does not end in the conserved phenylalanine or tryptophan, so this is likely a read error. The V call is TRBV20-1, the J call TRBJ2-1, with TRBD2 matching 9 bases. The CDR3 covers 17 residues. Germline V gives CDR1 DFQATT, CDR2 SNEGSKA (reference sequence). Losses at the gene ends were 0 bases for V and 1 base for J; bases not matched to a gene: 7. The CDR3 nucleotides read TGCAGTGCTAGAGATCTGGGTAGCGGGAGATCCTACAATGAGCAGTTCTTA. It codes for CSARDLGSGRSYNEQFL.

This clonotype was seen more than once but under ten times. The rearrangement links TRBV7-2 to TRBJ2-1; 10 nucleotides align to TRBD2. This CDR3 contains 16 residues. Germline V gene data show CDR1 as SGHTA and CDR2 as FQGNSA. The ends lost 4 bases at V and 8 bases at J; junction bases unmatched: 11. The CDR3 reads CASSSQAGGRVDEQFF. CDR3 DNA sequence: TGTGCCAGCAGCTCCCAAGCGGGGGGGCGGGTCGATGAGCAGTTCTTC.

This sequence joins TRBV9 and TRBJ2-2; 11 bases agree with TRBD1. The CDR3 runs 16 residues. V dropped 4 bases and J dropped 6; count of bases not matched to a gene: 8. Germline CDR1 SGDLS, CDR2 YYNGEE. CDR3 sequence (DNA): TGTGCCAGCAGCCCCTGGGGGGACAGGGGGGCCGGGGAGCTGTTTTTT. This sequence encodes CASSPWGDRGAGELFF. Filled out from reference TRBV9 and TRBJ2-2, the complete variable domain reads DSGVTQTPKHLITATGQRVTLRCSPRSGDLSVYWYQQSLDQGLQFLIQYYNGEERAKGNILERFSAQQFPDLHSELNLSSLELGDSALYFCASSPWGDRGAGELFFGEGSRLTVL.

This clonotype was seen ten or more times. This CDR3 is CAISEQSLFRNYEQYF. In nucleotides, the CDR3 is TGTGCCATCAGTGAGCAATCCCTCTTTCGGAACTACGAGCAGTACTTC. This rearrangement joins TRBV10-3 to TRBJ2-7; D is unclear. Germline loops: CDR1 ENHRY, CDR2 SYGVKD. Trimming removed 2 bases at V and 3 bases at J, with 17 bases between. This CDR3 contains 16 residues.

This clonotype was recorded a few times. V gene TRBV21-1 combines with J gene TRBJ2-7. TRBV21-1 is given as a pseudogene. The CDR3 totals 14 residues. The CDR3: CASSNYGRYYEQYF. The CDR3, as DNA: TGTGCCAGCAGCAATTATGGCAGATACTACGAGCAGTACTTC.